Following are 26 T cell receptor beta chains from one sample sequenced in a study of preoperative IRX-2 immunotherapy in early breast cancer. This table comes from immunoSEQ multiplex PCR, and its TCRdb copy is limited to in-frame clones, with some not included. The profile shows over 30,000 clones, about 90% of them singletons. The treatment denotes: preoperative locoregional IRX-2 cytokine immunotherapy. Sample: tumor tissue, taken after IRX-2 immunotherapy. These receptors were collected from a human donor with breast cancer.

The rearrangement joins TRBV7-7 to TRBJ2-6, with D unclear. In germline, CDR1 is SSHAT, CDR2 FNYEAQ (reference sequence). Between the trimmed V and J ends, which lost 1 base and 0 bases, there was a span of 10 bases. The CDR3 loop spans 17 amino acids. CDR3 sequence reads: CASSLGPRASGANVLTF. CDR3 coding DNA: TGTGCCAGCAGCTTAGGTCCAAGGGCCTCTGGGGCCAACGTCCTGACTTTC.

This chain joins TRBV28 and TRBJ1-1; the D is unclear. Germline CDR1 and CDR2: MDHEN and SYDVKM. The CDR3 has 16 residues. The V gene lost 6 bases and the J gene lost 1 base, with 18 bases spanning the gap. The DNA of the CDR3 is TGTGCCAGCAGCGCAATTGCCTCATCTAAGAACACTGAAGCTTTCTTT. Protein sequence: CASSAIASSKNTEAFF.

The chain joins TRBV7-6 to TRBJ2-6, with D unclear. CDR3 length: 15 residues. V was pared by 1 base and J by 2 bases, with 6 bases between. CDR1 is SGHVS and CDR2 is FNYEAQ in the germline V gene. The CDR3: CASSLVAAGANVLTF. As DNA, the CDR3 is TGTGCCAGCAGCTTAGTTGCGGCTGGGGCCAACGTCCTGACTTTC. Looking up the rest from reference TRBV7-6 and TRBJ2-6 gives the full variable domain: GAGVSQSPRYKVTKRGQDVALRCDPISGHVSLYWYRQALGQGPEFLTYFNYEAQQDKSGLPNDRFSAERPEGSISTLTIQRTEQRDSAMYRCASSLVAAGANVLTFGAGSRLTVL.

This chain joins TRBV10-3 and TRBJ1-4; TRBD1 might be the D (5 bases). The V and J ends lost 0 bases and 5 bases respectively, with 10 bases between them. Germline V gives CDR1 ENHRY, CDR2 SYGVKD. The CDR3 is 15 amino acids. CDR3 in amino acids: CAISESQGRNEKLFF. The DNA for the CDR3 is TGTGCCATCAGTGAGTCCCAGGGAAGAAATGAAAAACTGTTTTTT.

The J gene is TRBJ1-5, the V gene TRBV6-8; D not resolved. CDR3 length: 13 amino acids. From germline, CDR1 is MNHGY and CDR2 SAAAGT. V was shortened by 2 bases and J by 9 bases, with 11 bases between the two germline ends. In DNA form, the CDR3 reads TGTGCCAGCAGTTACGATCGCCGGGGGCCCCAGCATTTT. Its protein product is CASSYDRRGPQHF.

CDR3 sequence: CASSYYPKNTEAFF. As DNA, the CDR3 is TGTGCCAGCAGTTACTATCCCAAGAACACTGAAGCTTTCTTT. The chain couples TRBV6-8 to TRBJ1-1; D remains unclear. Germline V CDR1 and CDR2: MNHGY, SAAAGT. The CDR3 runs to 14 residues. The V gene lost 1 base and the J gene lost 1 base, with 7 bases spanning the gap.

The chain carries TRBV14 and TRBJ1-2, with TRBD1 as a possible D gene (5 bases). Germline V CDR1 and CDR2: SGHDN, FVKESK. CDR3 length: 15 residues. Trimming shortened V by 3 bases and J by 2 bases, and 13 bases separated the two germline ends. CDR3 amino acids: CASSHRDALNYGYTF. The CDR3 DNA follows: TGTGCCAGCAGCCACCGGGACGCGTTAAACTATGGCTACACCTTC.

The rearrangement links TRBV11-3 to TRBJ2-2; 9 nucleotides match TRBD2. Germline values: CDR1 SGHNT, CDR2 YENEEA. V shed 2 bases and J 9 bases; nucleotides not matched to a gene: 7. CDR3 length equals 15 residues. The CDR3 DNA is TGTGCCAGCAGCTTAAAAGGCGGGGGGGCCCGGGAGCTGTTTTTT. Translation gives CASSLKGGGARELFF.

This CDR3 is CASSYRTSSRTDTQYF. DNA for the CDR3: TGTGCCAGCAGTTACCGCACTAGCTCACGCACAGATACGCAGTATTTT. The genes are TRBV6-8 and TRBJ2-3; maybe TRBD2 (6 bases). In germline, CDR1 is MNHGY, CDR2 SAAAGT. Trimming pared 2 bases from V and 1 base from J, leaving 13 bases between. There are 16 residues in the CDR3.

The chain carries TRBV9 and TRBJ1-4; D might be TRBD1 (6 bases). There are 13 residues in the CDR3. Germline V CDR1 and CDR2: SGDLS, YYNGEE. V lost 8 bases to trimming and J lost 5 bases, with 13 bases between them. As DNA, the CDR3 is TGTGCCAGTCGACAGGCGATAAATGAAAAACTGTTTTTT. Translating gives CASRQAINEKLFF.

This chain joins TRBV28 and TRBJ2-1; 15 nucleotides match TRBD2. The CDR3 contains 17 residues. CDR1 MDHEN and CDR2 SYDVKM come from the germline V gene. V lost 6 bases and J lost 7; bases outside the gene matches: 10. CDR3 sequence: CASSTPGLAGGLNEQFF. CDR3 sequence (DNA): TGTGCCAGCAGCACCCCGGGACTAGCGGGGGGTTTAAATGAGCAGTTCTTC.

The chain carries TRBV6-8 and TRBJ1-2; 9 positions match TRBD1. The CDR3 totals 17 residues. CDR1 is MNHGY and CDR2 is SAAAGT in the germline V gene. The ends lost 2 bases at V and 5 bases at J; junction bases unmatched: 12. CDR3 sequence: CASSYNPSSGTGYGYTF. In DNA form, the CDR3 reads TGTGCCAGCAGTTACAACCCAAGCAGTGGGACAGGGTATGGCTACACCTTC.

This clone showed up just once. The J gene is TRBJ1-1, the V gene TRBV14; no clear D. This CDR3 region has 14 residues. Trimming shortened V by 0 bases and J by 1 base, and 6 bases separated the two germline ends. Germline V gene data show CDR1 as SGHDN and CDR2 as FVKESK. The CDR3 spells CASSQDGWNTEAFF. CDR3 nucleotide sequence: TGTGCCAGCAGCCAAGATGGCTGGAACACTGAAGCTTTCTTT.

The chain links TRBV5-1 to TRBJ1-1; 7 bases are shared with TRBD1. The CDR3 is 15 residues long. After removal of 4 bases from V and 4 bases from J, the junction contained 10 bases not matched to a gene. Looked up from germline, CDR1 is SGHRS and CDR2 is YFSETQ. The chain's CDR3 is CASSKGGRGGTEAFF. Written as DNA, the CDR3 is TGCGCCAGCAGCAAGGGAGGCAGGGGGGGCACTGAAGCTTTCTTT.

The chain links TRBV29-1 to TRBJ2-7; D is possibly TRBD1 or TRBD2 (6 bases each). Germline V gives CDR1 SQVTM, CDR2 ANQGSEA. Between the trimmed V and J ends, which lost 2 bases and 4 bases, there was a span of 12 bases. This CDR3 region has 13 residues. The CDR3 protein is CSVEFPGAYEQYF. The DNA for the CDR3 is TGCAGCGTTGAATTCCCGGGGGCTTACGAGCAGTACTTC.

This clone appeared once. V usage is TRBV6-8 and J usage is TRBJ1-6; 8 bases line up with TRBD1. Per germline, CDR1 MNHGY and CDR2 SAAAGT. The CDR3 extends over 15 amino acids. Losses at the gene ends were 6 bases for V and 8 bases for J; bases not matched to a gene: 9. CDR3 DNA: TGTGCCAGCAGGTCGGACAGGGTCGCTCATTCACCCCTCCACTTT. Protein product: CASRSDRVAHSPLHF.

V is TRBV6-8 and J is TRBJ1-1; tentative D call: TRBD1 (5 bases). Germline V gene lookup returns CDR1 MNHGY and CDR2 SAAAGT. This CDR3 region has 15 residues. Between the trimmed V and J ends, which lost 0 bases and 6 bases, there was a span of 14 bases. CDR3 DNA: TGTGCCAGCAGTTACTCTAGTGGCAGGGTACCTGAAGCTTTCTTT. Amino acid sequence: CASSYSSGRVPEAFF.

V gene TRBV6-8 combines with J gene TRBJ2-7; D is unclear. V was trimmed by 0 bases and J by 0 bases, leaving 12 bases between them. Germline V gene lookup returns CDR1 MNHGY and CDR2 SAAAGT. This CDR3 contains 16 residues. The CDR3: CASSYSNAEFSYEQYV. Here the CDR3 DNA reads TGTGCCAGCAGTTACTCGAATGCGGAGTTCTCCTACGAGCAGTACGTC.

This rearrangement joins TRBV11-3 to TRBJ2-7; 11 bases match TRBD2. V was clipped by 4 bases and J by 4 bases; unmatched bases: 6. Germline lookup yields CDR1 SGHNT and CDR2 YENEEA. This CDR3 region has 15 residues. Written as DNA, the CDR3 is TGTGCCAGCAGCTCTACTAGCGGGAGTAGGTACGAGCAGTACTTC. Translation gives CASSSTSGSRYEQYF.

CDR3 in DNA: TGTGCCAGCAGGGGGGGGACAGAAAATTCACCCCTCCACTTT. Protein sequence: CASRGGTENSPLHF. The rearrangement uses TRBV28 and TRBJ1-6; 7 bases line up with TRBD1. Looked up from germline, CDR1 is MDHEN and CDR2 is SYDVKM. The CDR3 sequence is 14 residues long. V lost 6 bases and J lost 7; bases outside the gene matches: 6.

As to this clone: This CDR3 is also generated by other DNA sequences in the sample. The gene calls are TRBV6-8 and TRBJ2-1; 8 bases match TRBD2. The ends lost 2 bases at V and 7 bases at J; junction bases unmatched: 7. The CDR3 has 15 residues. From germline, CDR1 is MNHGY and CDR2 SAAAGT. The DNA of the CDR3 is TGTGCCAGCAGTTACGGTCGCGGGGGGCATAATGAGCAGTTCTTC. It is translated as CASSYGRGGHNEQFF.

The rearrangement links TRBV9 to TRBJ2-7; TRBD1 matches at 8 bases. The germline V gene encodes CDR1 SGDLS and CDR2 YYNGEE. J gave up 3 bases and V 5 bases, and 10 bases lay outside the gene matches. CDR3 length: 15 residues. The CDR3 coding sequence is TGTGCCAGCAGTAAAATGGGTGGGACAGGCTACGAGCAGTACGTC. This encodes CASSKMGGTGYEQYV.

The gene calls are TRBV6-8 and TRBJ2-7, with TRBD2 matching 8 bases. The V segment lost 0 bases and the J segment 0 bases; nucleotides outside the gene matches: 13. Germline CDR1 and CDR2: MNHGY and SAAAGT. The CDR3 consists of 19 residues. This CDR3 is CASSYSLWSSGNRSYEQYF. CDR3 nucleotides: TGTGCCAGCAGTTACTCTCTTTGGAGTAGCGGGAACCGCTCCTACGAGCAGTACTTC.

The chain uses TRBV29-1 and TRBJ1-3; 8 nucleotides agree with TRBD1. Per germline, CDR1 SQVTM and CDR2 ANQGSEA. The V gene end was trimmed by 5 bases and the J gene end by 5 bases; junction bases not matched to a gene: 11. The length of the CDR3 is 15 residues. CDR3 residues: CSVSIQGAGRNTIYF. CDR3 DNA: TGCAGCGTTAGTATCCAGGGGGCTGGTAGAAACACCATATATTTT.

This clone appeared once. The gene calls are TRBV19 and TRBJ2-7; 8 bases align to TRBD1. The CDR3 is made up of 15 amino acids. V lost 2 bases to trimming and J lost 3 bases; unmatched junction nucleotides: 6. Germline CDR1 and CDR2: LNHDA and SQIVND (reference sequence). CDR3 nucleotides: TGTGCCAGTAGTATACCACAGGGGGAAGGCTACGAGCAGTACGTC. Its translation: CASSIPQGEGYEQYV.

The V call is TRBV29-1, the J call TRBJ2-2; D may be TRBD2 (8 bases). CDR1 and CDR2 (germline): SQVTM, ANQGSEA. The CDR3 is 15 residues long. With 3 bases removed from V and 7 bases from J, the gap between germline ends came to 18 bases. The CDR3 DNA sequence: TGCAGCGTTGATTTTAGCGGGACAGTAGGCGGGGAGCTGTTTTTT. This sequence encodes CSVDFSGTVGGELFF.